The 21 T cell receptor beta chains given below trace back to one sample, sequenced in a study of blood T cell repertoires in COVID-19. Libraries were prepared by immunoSEQ multiplex PCR; TCRdb keeps only in-frame clonotypes and omits some of them. The sample lists about 60,000 clones, 85% occurring once. What was sequenced was peripheral blood. All receptors come from a human donor in a cohort sampled during active COVID-19.

V usage is TRBV6-5 and J usage is TRBJ2-7; D unresolved. Trimming removed 6 bases from V and 2 bases from J, with 5 bases in between. This CDR3 region has 11 residues. Germline lookup yields CDR1 MNHEY and CDR2 SVGAGI. Here the CDR3 reads CASSQTYEQYF. CDR3 sequence (DNA): TGTGCCAGCAGCCAGACCTACGAGCAGTACTTC.

The J gene is TRBJ2-7, the V gene TRBV12-5, with a weak D call TRBD2 (5 bases). V was shortened by 6 bases and J by 2 bases, with 8 bases between the two germline ends. There are 12 residues in the CDR3. CDR1 and CDR2 (germline): LGHNT, FRNRAP. CDR3 loop: CASGRRAYEQYF. The CDR3 DNA follows: TGTGCTAGTGGCCGGCGGGCCTACGAGCAGTACTTC.

J is TRBJ2-2 and V is TRBV6-5; 9 nucleotides match TRBD2. V trimming: 2 bases; J trimming: 4 bases; junction bases outside the gene matches: 5. Germline CDR1 is MNHEY and CDR2 is SVGAGI. This CDR3 region has 16 residues. Here the CDR3 DNA reads TGTGCCAGCAGTTACCCACGGCGGGGGGGCACCGGGGAGCTGTTTTTT. Its protein is CASSYPRRGGTGELFF.

This chain links TRBV6-2 or TRBV6-3 with TRBJ1-2; 11 bases are shared with TRBD1. This CDR3 region has 15 residues. Germline V gives CDR1 MNHEY, CDR2 SVGEGT. V gave up 3 bases and J gave up 7 bases; unmatched junction bases: 7. This CDR3 is CASSYQTDRGLGYTF. DNA for the CDR3: TGTGCCAGCAGTTATCAAACGGACAGGGGGCTTGGCTACACCTTC.

This sequence joins TRBV24-1 and TRBJ1-2; 7 bases map to TRBD1. The CDR3 runs to 13 residues. Germline V lookup: CDR1 KGHDR, CDR2 SFDVKD. The ends lost 4 bases at V and 4 bases at J; junction bases unmatched: 2. CDR3: CATSEGGPYGYTF. The DNA for the CDR3 is TGTGCCACCAGTGAAGGGGGCCCCTATGGCTACACCTTC.

The V call is TRBV11-3, the J call TRBJ2-1; a weak D match, TRBD1 (6 bases). V lost 2 bases, J lost 3 bases, and 11 bases lay in between. CDR3 length: 15 residues. Per germline, CDR1 SGHNT and CDR2 YENEEA. For the CDR3, the DNA is TGTGCCAGCAGCTTAACAGGGACGGGCTACAATGAGCAGTTCTTC. Encoded protein: CASSLTGTGYNEQFF.

The chain is built from TRBV18 and TRBJ1-2, with a tentative D call TRBD1 (5 bases). The V gene lost 6 bases and the J gene lost 4 bases, with 15 bases spanning the gap. The CDR3 has 14 amino acids. The germline gives CDR1 KGHSH, CDR2 LQKENI. The CDR3 protein is CASSPAGQGYGYTF. The CDR3 nucleotides read TGTGCCAGCTCCCCGGCCGGGCAGGGCTATGGCTACACCTTC.

This chain connects TRBV18 to TRBJ1-4; 7 bases fit TRBD1. The germline CDR1 and CDR2 sequences are KGHSH and LQKENI. J was trimmed by 5 bases and V by 7 bases; bases with no gene match: 7. This CDR3 is built from 14 residues. Here the CDR3 reads CASYPGTENEKLFF. The CDR3 region has the DNA TGTGCCAGCTACCCCGGGACAGAGAATGAAAAACTGTTTTTT.

The rearrangement uses TRBV5-5 and TRBJ2-2; 8 nucleotides agree with TRBD1. Germline CDR1 reads SGHKS; CDR2 reads YYEKEE (reference sequence). CDR3 length equals 15 residues. The trim removed 1 base at V and 7 bases at J, leaving 6 bases unmatched. The CDR3 loop is CASSLRTGFGGELFF. The CDR3 nucleotides are TGTGCCAGCAGCTTGAGGACAGGGTTTGGCGGGGAGCTGTTTTTT.

V is TRBV5-4 and J is TRBJ2-3; TRBD2 aligns across 9 bases. The V segment lost 4 bases and the J segment 2 bases; nucleotides outside the gene matches: 8. CDR3 size: 16 residues. Germline CDR1 is SGHNT and CDR2 is YYREEE (reference sequence). CDR3: CASSGSGGLYTDTQYF. CDR3 in DNA: TGTGCCAGCAGCGGTAGCGGGGGCCTGTACACAGATACGCAGTATTTT.

The chain has TRBV6-2 or TRBV6-3 and TRBJ2-7; a weak D match, TRBD1 (6 bases). This CDR3 region has 13 residues. V was clipped by 5 bases and J by 2 bases, with 10 bases between them. CDR1 and CDR2 (germline): MNHEY, SVGEGT. CDR3 sequence: CASSQWTAYEQYF. As DNA, the CDR3 is TGTGCCAGCAGTCAGTGGACAGCCTACGAGCAGTACTTC.

This chain uses TRBV5-1 with TRBJ2-7; 8 nucleotides line up with TRBD1. CDR1 SGHRS and CDR2 YFSETQ come from the germline V gene. J was trimmed by 0 bases and V by 4 bases; bases with no gene match: 6. This CDR3 has 15 amino acids. The CDR3 region has the DNA TGCGCCAGCAGCGGAGGGACAGGTCTCTCCTACGAGCAGTACTTC. Protein: CASSGGTGLSYEQYF.

This chain uses TRBV27 with TRBJ1-2, with 7 bases that match TRBD1. Germline assignment: CDR1 MNHEY and CDR2 SMNVEV (reference sequence). This CDR3 spans 14 amino acids. V was pared by 6 bases and J by 8 bases, with 12 bases of the junction left unmatched. DNA of the CDR3: TGTGCCAGCAGCCTTTCCCAGGGGGAACAGGGCTACACCTTC. Translation: CASSLSQGEQGYTF.

V is TRBV18 and J is TRBJ2-5; D remains ambiguous. The length of the CDR3 is 13 residues. CDR1 and CDR2 from the germline V gene are KGHSH and LQKENI. Trimming left V 3 bases short and J 1 base short, with 6 bases between. The CDR3 loop reads CASSPFLQETQYF. The CDR3, as DNA: TGTGCCAGCTCACCGTTCCTCCAAGAGACCCAGTACTTC. The variable domain in full, completed from reference TRBV18 and TRBJ2-5, reads NAGVMQNPRHLVRRRGQEARLRCSPMKGHSHVYWYRQLPEEGLKFMVYLQKENIIDESGMPKERFSAEFPKEGPSILRIQQVVRGDSAAYFCASSPFLQETQYFGPGTRLLVL.

V gene TRBV5-4 combines with J gene TRBJ2-1; tentative D call: TRBD2 (6 bases). The CDR3 spans 15 residues. Trimming cost V 0 bases and J 3 bases, with 10 bases left between them. From germline, CDR1 is SGHNT and CDR2 YYREEE (reference sequence). CDR3 residues: CASSLGGEIYNEQFF. CDR3 sequence (DNA): TGTGCCAGCAGCTTGGGGGGGGAGATCTACAATGAGCAGTTCTTC.

V usage is TRBV7-9 and J usage is TRBJ2-7; the match to TRBD1 covers 11 bases. CDR1 and CDR2 from the germline V gene are SEHNR and FQNEAQ (reference sequence). Losses at the gene ends were 0 bases for V and 2 bases for J; bases not matched to a gene: 0. This CDR3 is built from 15 residues. The CDR3 here is CASSLAGQGAYEQYF. The CDR3 DNA is TGTGCCAGCAGCTTAGCGGGACAGGGGGCCTACGAGCAGTACTTC.

The rearrangement links TRBV6-2 or TRBV6-3 to TRBJ1-5; D perhaps matches TRBD1 (6 bases). The CDR3 is made up of 16 amino acids. Germline V gene lookup returns CDR1 MNHEY and CDR2 SVGEGT. V was trimmed by 0 bases and J by 7 bases, leaving 16 bases between them. The CDR3 spells CASSYSISQGGQPQHF. DNA for the CDR3: TGTGCCAGCAGTTACTCGATTTCACAGGGTGGCCAGCCCCAGCATTTT.

The J gene is TRBJ2-7, the V gene TRBV15; 10 bases map to TRBD1. Germline V gene data show CDR1 as LNHNV and CDR2 as YYDKDF (reference sequence). The CDR3 covers 15 residues. V shed 5 bases, J shed 6 bases, and the junction held 10 bases outside the gene matches. CDR3 sequence (DNA): TGTGCCACCAGCCCAACCGGGACAGGGGATAGCGAGCAGTACTTC. It encodes CATSPTGTGDSEQYF.

This sequence joins TRBV6-1 and TRBJ2-3; TRBD1 matches 8 bases. V lost 2 bases, J lost 3 bases, and 4 bases stayed unmatched. Germline V gives CDR1 MNHNS, CDR2 SASEGT. This CDR3 region has 15 residues. The CDR3 is CASSEQGAGTDTQYF. CDR3 coding DNA: TGTGCCAGCAGTGAACAGGGGGCAGGGACAGATACGCAGTATTTT.

This clone was counted once. This chain joins TRBV11-3 and TRBJ1-2; tentatively, D is TRBD1 (5 bases). Germline V gene lookup returns CDR1 SGHNT and CDR2 YENEEA. The ends were cut back, 6 bases at V and 4 bases at J, with 12 bases in the middle. This CDR3 contains 13 residues. CDR3 loop: CASRGREGYGYTF. The DNA for the CDR3 is TGTGCCAGCAGGGGACGGGAGGGCTATGGCTACACCTTC.

V gene TRBV6-6 combines with J gene TRBJ2-7, with a weak D call TRBD1 (5 bases). This CDR3 has 15 amino acids. Between the trimmed V and J ends, which lost 5 bases and 5 bases, there was a span of 19 bases. CDR1 is MNHNY and CDR2 is SVGAGI in the germline V gene (reference sequence). CDR3 residues: CASSPPQGLQHEQYF. CDR3 bases: TGTGCCAGCAGTCCCCCTCAGGGTCTCCAACACGAGCAGTACTTC.